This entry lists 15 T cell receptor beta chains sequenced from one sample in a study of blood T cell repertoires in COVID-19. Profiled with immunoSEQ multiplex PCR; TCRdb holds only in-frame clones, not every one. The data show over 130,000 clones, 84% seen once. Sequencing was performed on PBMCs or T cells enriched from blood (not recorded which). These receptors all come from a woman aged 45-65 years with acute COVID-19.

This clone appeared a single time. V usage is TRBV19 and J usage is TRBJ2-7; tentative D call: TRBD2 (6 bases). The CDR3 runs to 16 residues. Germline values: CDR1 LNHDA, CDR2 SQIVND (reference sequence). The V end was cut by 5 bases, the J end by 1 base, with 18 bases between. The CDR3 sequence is CASSQAGGALSYEQYF. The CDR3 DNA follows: TGTGCCAGTAGTCAGGCCGGGGGTGCGCTATCCTACGAGCAGTACTTC.

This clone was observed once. CDR3 loop: CASSGTGTGSTDTQYF. The CDR3 nucleotides are TGTGCCAGCAGTGGAACGGGGACAGGGAGCACAGATACGCAGTATTTT. The chain uses TRBV28 and TRBJ2-3; 9 bases line up with TRBD1. The CDR3 consists of 16 residues. V shed 5 bases and J 0 bases; nucleotides not matched to a gene: 6. Germline assignment: CDR1 MDHEN and CDR2 SYDVKM.

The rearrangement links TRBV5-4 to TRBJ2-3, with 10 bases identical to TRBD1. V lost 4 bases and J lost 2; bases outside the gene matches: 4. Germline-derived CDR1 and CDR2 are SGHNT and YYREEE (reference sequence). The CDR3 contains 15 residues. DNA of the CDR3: TGTGCCAGCAGCCGGGACAGGGGTTTCACAGATACGCAGTATTTT. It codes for CASSRDRGFTDTQYF.

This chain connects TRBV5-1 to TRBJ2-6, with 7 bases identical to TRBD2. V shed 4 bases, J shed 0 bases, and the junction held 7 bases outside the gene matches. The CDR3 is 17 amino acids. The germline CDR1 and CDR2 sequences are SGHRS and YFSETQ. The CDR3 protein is CASSAGDAYSGANVLTF. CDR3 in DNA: TGCGCCAGCAGCGCGGGAGATGCATACTCTGGGGCCAACGTCCTGACTTTC.

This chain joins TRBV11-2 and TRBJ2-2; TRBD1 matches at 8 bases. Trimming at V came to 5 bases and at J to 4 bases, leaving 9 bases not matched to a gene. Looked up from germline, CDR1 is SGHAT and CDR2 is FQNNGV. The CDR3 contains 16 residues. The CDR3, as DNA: TGTGCCAGCAGCCCCCAGGGGGCCGGAACCACCGGGGAGCTGTTTTTT. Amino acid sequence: CASSPQGAGTTGELFF. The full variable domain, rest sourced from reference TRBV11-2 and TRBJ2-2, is EAGVAQSPRYKIIEKRQSVAFWCNPISGHATLYWYQQILGQGPKLLIQFQNNGVVDDSQLPKDRFSAERLKGVDSTLKIQPAKLEDSAVYLCASSPQGAGTTGELFFGEGSRLTVL.

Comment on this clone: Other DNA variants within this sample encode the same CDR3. The CDR3 sequence: CASSLRGNNQPQHF. DNA of the CDR3: TGTGCCAGCAGTCTGAGGGGGAACAATCAGCCCCAGCATTTT. V is TRBV27 and J is TRBJ1-5, with D possibly TRBD1 on 6 matching bases. V lost 5 bases and J lost 3, with 11 bases in between. The germline V gene has CDR1 MNHEY and CDR2 SMNVEV (reference sequence). This CDR3 region has 14 residues.

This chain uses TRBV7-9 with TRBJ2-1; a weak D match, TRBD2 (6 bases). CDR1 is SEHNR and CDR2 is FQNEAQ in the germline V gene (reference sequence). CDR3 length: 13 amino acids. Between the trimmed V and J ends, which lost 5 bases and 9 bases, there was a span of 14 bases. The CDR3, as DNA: TGTGCCAGCAGCCCCTCCCCCGGGGGTGAGCAGTTCTTC. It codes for CASSPSPGGEQFF.

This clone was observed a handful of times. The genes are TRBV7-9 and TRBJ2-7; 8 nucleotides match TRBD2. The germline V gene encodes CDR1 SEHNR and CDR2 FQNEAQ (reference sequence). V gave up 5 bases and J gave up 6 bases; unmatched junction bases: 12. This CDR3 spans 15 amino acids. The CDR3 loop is CASSPPAGGSGEQYF. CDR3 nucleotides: TGTGCCAGCAGCCCCCCCGCGGGAGGCTCGGGCGAGCAGTACTTC.

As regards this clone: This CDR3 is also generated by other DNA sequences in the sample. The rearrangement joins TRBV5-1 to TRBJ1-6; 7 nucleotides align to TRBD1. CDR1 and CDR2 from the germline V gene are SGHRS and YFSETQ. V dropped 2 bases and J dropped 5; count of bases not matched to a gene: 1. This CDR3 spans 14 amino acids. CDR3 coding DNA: TGCGCCAGCAGCTTAGGGACAGATAATTCACCCCTCCACTTT. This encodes CASSLGTDNSPLHF. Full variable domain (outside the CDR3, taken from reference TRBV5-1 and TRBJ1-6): KAGVTQTPRYLIKTRGQQVTLSCSPISGHRSVSWYQQTPGQGLQFLFEYFSETQRNKGNFPGRFSGRQFSNSRSEMNVSTLELGDSALYLCASSLGTDNSPLHFGNGTRLTVT.

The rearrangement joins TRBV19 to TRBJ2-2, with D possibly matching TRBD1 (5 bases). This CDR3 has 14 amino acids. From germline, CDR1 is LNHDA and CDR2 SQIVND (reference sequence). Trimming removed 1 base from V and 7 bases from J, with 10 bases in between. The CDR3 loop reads CASSIGGANGELFF. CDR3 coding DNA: TGTGCCAGTAGTATAGGTGGGGCTAACGGGGAGCTGTTTTTT.

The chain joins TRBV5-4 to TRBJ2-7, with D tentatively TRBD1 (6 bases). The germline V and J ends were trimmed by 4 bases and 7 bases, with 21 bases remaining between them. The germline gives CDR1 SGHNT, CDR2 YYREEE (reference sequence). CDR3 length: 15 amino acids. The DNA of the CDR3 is TGTGCCAGCAGCGGGCGTCCAGGGGAATATTTGGAGCAGTACTTC. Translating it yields CASSGRPGEYLEQYF.

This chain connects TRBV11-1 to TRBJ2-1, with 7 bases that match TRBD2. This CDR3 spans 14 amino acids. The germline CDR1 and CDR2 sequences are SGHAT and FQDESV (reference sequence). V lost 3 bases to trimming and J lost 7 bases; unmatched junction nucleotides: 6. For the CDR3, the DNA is TGTGCCAGCAGCTTGGGAGCGGGGATGAATGAGCAGTTCTTC. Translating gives CASSLGAGMNEQFF.

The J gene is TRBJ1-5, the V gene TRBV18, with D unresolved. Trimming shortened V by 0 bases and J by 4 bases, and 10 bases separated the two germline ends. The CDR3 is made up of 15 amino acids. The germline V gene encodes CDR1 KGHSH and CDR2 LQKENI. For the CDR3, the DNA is TGTGCCAGCTCACCACCAGGGAGTGGTAATCAGCCCCAGCATTTT. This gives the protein CASSPPGSGNQPQHF.

Written as DNA, the CDR3 is TGTGCCAGCAGCTTATTACAGGGGAATAATTCACCCCTCCACTTT. Protein product: CASSLLQGNNSPLHF. The gene calls are TRBV7-2 and TRBJ1-6, with TRBD1 identical over 7 bases. The J segment lost 5 bases and the V segment lost 2 bases, leaving 3 bases of the junction unmatched. The CDR3 length is 15 residues. Germline V gene sequence: CDR1 SGHTA, CDR2 FQGNSA.

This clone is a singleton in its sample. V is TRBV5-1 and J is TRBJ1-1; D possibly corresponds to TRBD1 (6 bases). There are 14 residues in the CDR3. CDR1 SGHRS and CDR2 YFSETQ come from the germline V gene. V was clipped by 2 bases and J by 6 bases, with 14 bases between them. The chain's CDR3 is CASSFEQGVSEAFF. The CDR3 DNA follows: TGCGCCAGCAGCTTTGAACAGGGAGTATCTGAAGCTTTCTTT.